Shown below are 25 T cell receptor beta chains from a single sample sequenced in a study of blood T cell repertoires in COVID-19. The protocol was immunoSEQ multiplex PCR, while the TCRdb copy is restricted to in-frame clones and leaves out a portion. The sample has 140,000 to 150,000 clones; 88% are singletons. The specimen sequenced was peripheral blood. These receptors were taken from a man between 60 and 75 years old with active or convalescent COVID-19.

The CDR3 loop is CASSLNRGTEAFF. As DNA, the CDR3 is TGCGCCAGCAGCTTAAACAGGGGAACTGAAGCTTTCTTT. The genes are TRBV5-1 and TRBJ1-1; 7 bases line up with TRBD1. CDR1 and CDR2 (germline): SGHRS, YFSETQ. The J segment lost 5 bases and the V segment lost 2 bases, leaving 3 bases of the junction unmatched. The CDR3 covers 13 residues. Using reference TRBV5-1 and TRBJ1-1 for the parts outside the CDR3, the full variable domain is KAGVTQTPRYLIKTRGQQVTLSCSPISGHRSVSWYQQTPGQGLQFLFEYFSETQRNKGNFPGRFSGRQFSNSRSEMNVSTLELGDSALYLCASSLNRGTEAFFGQGTRLTVV.

This chain joins TRBV6-4 and TRBJ2-1; D gene unclear. Germline CDR1 is MRHNA and CDR2 is SNTAGT. V shed 0 bases and J shed 3 bases, with 3 bases lying between them. The CDR3 is made up of 13 amino acids. The CDR3 loop is CASSDSSYNEQFF. CDR3 nucleotides: TGTGCCAGCAGTGACTCTAGCTACAATGAGCAGTTCTTC.

The chain couples TRBV9 to TRBJ1-2, with no clear D. V lost 3 bases, J lost 4 bases, and 7 bases lay in between. Germline V gene sequence: CDR1 SGDLS, CDR2 YYNGEE. The CDR3 has 12 residues. The CDR3 is CASSALVYGYTF. As DNA, the CDR3 is TGTGCCAGCAGCGCATTAGTCTATGGCTACACCTTC.

The chain has TRBV27 and TRBJ1-1, with 9 bases aligning to TRBD1. Trimming cost V 6 bases and J 11 bases; bases outside gene matches: 7. The CDR3 has 12 residues. Germline-derived CDR1 and CDR2 are MNHEY and SMNVEV (reference sequence). CDR3 DNA: TGTGCCAGCAGACGGGGGGACAGGGTCGCTTTCTTT. It is translated as CASRRGDRVAFF.

This chain joins TRBV24-1 and TRBJ2-7, with TRBD2 matching 9 bases. With V trimmed by 9 bases and J by 5 bases, 19 bases remained unmatched. The germline V gene has CDR1 KGHDR and CDR2 SFDVKD. This CDR3 spans 17 amino acids. The chain's CDR3 is CATPPGVAGAPAHEQYF. CDR3 nucleotides: TGTGCCACCCCTCCCGGGGTAGCGGGAGCCCCAGCCCACGAGCAGTACTTC.

The chain links TRBV6-5 to TRBJ2-1; D ambiguous. The CDR3 length is 15 residues. V was shortened by 6 bases and J by 8 bases, with 20 bases between the two germline ends. Germline assignment: CDR1 MNHEY and CDR2 SVGAGI. The CDR3 nucleotides read TGTGCCAGCAGCCACCGGGTTACTGCTCTCTATGAGCAGTTCTTC. Protein product: CASSHRVTALYEQFF.

The genes are TRBV7-2 and TRBJ2-7; TRBD1 matches at 9 bases. CDR1 SGHTA and CDR2 FQGNSA come from the germline V gene. J lost 2 bases, V lost 4 bases, and 3 bases had no gene match. The CDR3 consists of 14 residues. DNA of the CDR3: TGTGCCAGCAGCTCGACAGGGGGTCCCTACGAGCAGTACTTC. Protein product: CASSSTGGPYEQYF.

The chain carries TRBV5-1 and TRBJ1-3; tentatively, D is TRBD1 (6 bases). This CDR3 spans 16 amino acids. V was shortened by 4 bases and J by 0 bases, with 14 bases between the two germline ends. CDR1 is SGHRS and CDR2 is YFSETQ in the germline V gene. The CDR3 loop reads CASSPTGTYSGNTIYF. The CDR3, as DNA: TGCGCCAGCAGCCCGACAGGTACTTACTCTGGAAACACCATATATTTT.

In its sample, this clone was seen once. The rearrangement links TRBV15 to TRBJ2-5, with 9 bases aligning to TRBD2. The V gene end was trimmed by 4 bases and the J gene end by 0 bases; junction bases not matched to a gene: 12. The CDR3 consists of 18 residues. Germline values: CDR1 LNHNV, CDR2 YYDKDF (reference sequence). DNA of the CDR3: TGTGCCACCAGCAAATCCGGTCCAACTAGCGGGTACCAAGAGACCCAGTACTTC. This gives the protein CATSKSGPTSGYQETQYF.

The chain combines TRBV2 with TRBJ1-4, with D maybe TRBD1 (6 bases). Germline loops: CDR1 SNHLY, CDR2 FYNNEI. CDR3 length equals 14 residues. V dropped 5 bases and J dropped 1 base, with 8 bases sitting between them. Here the CDR3 DNA reads TGTGCCAGCAGTACAGGGTTAACTAATGAAAAACTGTTTTTT. This translates into CASSTGLTNEKLFF.

This chain connects TRBV6-5 to TRBJ1-4; 7 bases are shared with TRBD1. Germline V gives CDR1 MNHEY, CDR2 SVGAGI. The J segment lost 4 bases and the V segment lost 6 bases, leaving 8 bases of the junction unmatched. The CDR3 consists of 15 residues. CDR3 DNA sequence: TGTGCCAGCAGCCCCGGGACAGACCTTAATGAAAAACTGTTTTTT. It codes for CASSPGTDLNEKLFF.

This chain links TRBV3-1 (or the pseudogene TRBV3-2) with TRBJ1-6, with D maybe TRBD1 (6 bases). V was trimmed by 0 bases and J by 0 bases, leaving 15 bases between them. Germline CDR1 reads LGHDT; CDR2 reads YNNKEL (reference sequence). The CDR3 loop spans 19 amino acids. CDR3: CASSQDIVDSSSYNSPLHF. The CDR3 DNA is TGTGCCAGCAGCCAAGATATTGTGGACAGCAGCTCCTATAATTCACCCCTCCACTTT.

The chain uses TRBV6-1 and TRBJ2-7; D call uncertain. Trimming took off 3 bases at V and 2 bases at J, with 8 bases between the two ends. In germline, CDR1 is MNHNS, CDR2 SASEGT. The CDR3 is 13 residues long. CDR3 in amino acids: CASSDGEPYEQYF. CDR3 in DNA: TGTGCCAGCAGTGATGGTGAGCCCTACGAGCAGTACTTC.

The rearrangement joins TRBV21-1 to TRBJ2-7; TRBD1 was called by the table and not checked on the DNA. TRBV21-1 is assigned pseudogene status. This CDR3 is built from 13 residues. The CDR3 is CARLTGGVYEQYF. DNA for the CDR3: TGTGCCAGGCTGACAGGGGGCGTATACGAGCAGTACTTC.

V and J are TRBV28 and TRBJ1-5; 8 bases line up with TRBD1. The CDR3 extends over 15 amino acids. Germline-derived CDR1 and CDR2 are MDHEN and SYDVKM. The ends lost 7 bases at V and 4 bases at J; junction bases unmatched: 9. In DNA form, the CDR3 reads TGTGCCAGCAACCCGACAGGGGAACGGAATCAGCCCCAGCATTTT. It encodes CASNPTGERNQPQHF.

The table lists this clone with a count of one. This chain connects TRBV28 to TRBJ1-4; the D is unclear. Germline values: CDR1 MDHEN, CDR2 SYDVKM. V was cut by 1 base and J by 5 bases, with 8 bases left in between. This CDR3 comprises 14 residues. CDR3: CASSLSWENEKLFF. In nucleotides, the CDR3 is TGTGCCAGCAGTTTATCGTGGGAGAATGAAAAACTGTTTTTT.

This clone was picked up one time. The V and J genes are TRBV5-1 and TRBJ2-3; TRBD2 might be the D (6 bases). Germline V gives CDR1 SGHRS, CDR2 YFSETQ. V lost 0 bases, J lost 0 bases, and 11 bases lay in between. The CDR3 covers 16 residues. The CDR3 region is CASSLVAGQSTDTQYF. The CDR3 coding sequence is TGCGCCAGCAGCTTGGTGGCGGGGCAAAGCACAGATACGCAGTATTTT.

V is TRBV29-1 and J is TRBJ2-4, with D possibly being TRBD1 (6 bases). The germline V and J ends were trimmed by 4 bases and 7 bases, with 14 bases remaining between them. The germline gives CDR1 SQVTM, CDR2 ANQGSEA. The CDR3 length is 13 residues. CDR3 protein: CSVGQARSNIQYF. The CDR3 region has the DNA TGCAGCGTTGGACAGGCTAGGTCGAACATTCAGTACTTC.

The chain joins TRBV7-2 to TRBJ1-2, with TRBD1 matching 9 bases. CDR3 size: 16 residues. Germline V gene data show CDR1 as SGHTA and CDR2 as FQGNSA. V gave up 4 bases and J gave up 7 bases; unmatched junction bases: 13. The chain's CDR3 is CASSSHTGGAAGGYTF. In DNA, the CDR3 is TGTGCCAGCAGCTCCCATACAGGGGGCGCAGCCGGTGGCTACACCTTC.

The chain carries TRBV27 and TRBJ1-5, with 7 bases identical to TRBD1. The CDR3 contains 15 residues. V shed 6 bases and J 6 bases; nucleotides not matched to a gene: 11. CDR1 is MNHEY and CDR2 is SMNVEV in the germline V gene (reference sequence). In DNA, the CDR3 is TGTGCCAGCAGGCAAGGGGGACAGAAGCCTCAGCCCCAGCATTTT. This gives the protein CASRQGGQKPQPQHF.

The chain carries TRBV7-2 and TRBJ2-7; 9 bases align to TRBD2. CDR1 is SGHTA and CDR2 is FQGNSA in the germline V gene. V dropped 6 bases and J dropped 0; count of bases not matched to a gene: 3. The CDR3 consists of 14 residues. The chain's CDR3 is CASSRSGSSYEQYF. DNA of the CDR3: TGTGCCAGCAGTCGTAGCGGGAGCTCCTACGAGCAGTACTTC.

This rearrangement joins TRBV28 to TRBJ1-5, with TRBD1 matching 9 bases. In germline, CDR1 is MDHEN, CDR2 SYDVKM. The ends lost 2 bases at V and 9 bases at J; junction bases unmatched: 11. The CDR3 runs 16 residues. The CDR3 DNA is TGTGCCAGCAGTTTACTGGGACAGGGCAGGACCCTGCCCCAGCATTTT. Residues: CASSLLGQGRTLPQHF.

V is TRBV28 and J is TRBJ2-5; 12 positions match TRBD2. This CDR3 has 17 residues. Germline V lookup: CDR1 MDHEN, CDR2 SYDVKM. V lost 2 bases and J lost 2; bases outside the gene matches: 6. Here the CDR3 DNA reads TGTGCCAGCAGTTTACTAGCGGGAGGGCCGGGGCAAGAGACCCAGTACTTC. It codes for CASSLLAGGPGQETQYF. The complete variable domain, with remaining parts taken from reference TRBV28 and TRBJ2-5, reads DVKVTQSSRYLVKRTGEKVFLECVQDMDHENMFWYRQDPGLGLRLIYFSYDVKMKEKGDIPEGYSVSREKKERFSLILESASTNQTSMYLCASSLLAGGPGQETQYFGPGTRLLVL.

This chain uses TRBV13 with TRBJ2-5, with a possible D match to TRBD1 (6 bases). V was clipped by 5 bases and J by 3 bases, with 13 bases between them. Germline V gene lookup returns CDR1 PRHDT and CDR2 FYEKMQ (reference sequence). The CDR3 is made up of 14 amino acids. For the CDR3, the DNA is TGTGCCAGCAGCCAAAGGACAGAAGAAGAGACCCAGTACTTC. It encodes CASSQRTEEETQYF.

The chain combines TRBV27 with TRBJ1-1; D is ambiguous. From germline, CDR1 is MNHEY and CDR2 SMNVEV (reference sequence). The length of the CDR3 is 13 residues. Trimming pared 2 bases from V and 1 base from J, leaving 5 bases between. The DNA of the CDR3 is TGTGCCAGCAGTTTACGGTCGAACACTGAAGCTTTCTTT. It specifies CASSLRSNTEAFF.